This T cell receptor beta chain appears in the sequencing data of a study of cytomegalovirus exposure and HLA in healthy donors. Primers included in the PCR were 60 Vbeta and 13 Jbeta primers. Data came from immunoSEQ multiplex PCR; TCRdb stores just in-frame clones and leaves some out. This table holds about 160,000 clones, approximately 88% found once. The V and J ends lost 2 bases and 4 bases respectively, with 12 bases between them. CDR1 is SGHRS and CDR2 is YFSETQ in the germline V gene. This CDR3 region has 14 residues. The V call is TRBV5-1, the J call TRBJ1-1; a weak D match, TRBD1 (5 bases). The sequence was obtained from a man in his thirties or forties in good health and CMV-seronegative. The specimen sequenced was PBMCs. CDR3: CASSFQGRGTEAFF. CDR3 DNA sequence: TGCGCCAGCAGCTTCCAGGGAAGGGGCACTGAAGCTTTCTTT.